This T cell receptor (beta chain) was observed in a study of cytomegalovirus exposure and HLA in healthy donors. Nominally healthy donors provided the samples, though records likely missed some immune exposures. The PCR ran on 60 Vbeta and 13 Jbeta primers. Produced via immunoSEQ multiplex PCR; TCRdb's table is partial and in-frame only. This table has 90,000 to 110,000 clones, roughly 12% appearing once. Germline lookup yields CDR1 SGHNT and CDR2 YYREEE (reference sequence). The CDR3 contains 16 residues. Trimming took 0 bases from V and 4 from J, leaving 14 bases between them. The source material was PBMCs. This receptor was identified in a man aged 40-50 years in good health and CMV-seropositive. J is TRBJ2-1 and V is TRBV5-4; no clear D gene. In nucleotides, the CDR3 is TGTGCCAGCAGCTTGGTTAGGCAGGCATCATACAATGAGCAGTTCTTC. It is translated as CASSLVRQASYNEQFF.